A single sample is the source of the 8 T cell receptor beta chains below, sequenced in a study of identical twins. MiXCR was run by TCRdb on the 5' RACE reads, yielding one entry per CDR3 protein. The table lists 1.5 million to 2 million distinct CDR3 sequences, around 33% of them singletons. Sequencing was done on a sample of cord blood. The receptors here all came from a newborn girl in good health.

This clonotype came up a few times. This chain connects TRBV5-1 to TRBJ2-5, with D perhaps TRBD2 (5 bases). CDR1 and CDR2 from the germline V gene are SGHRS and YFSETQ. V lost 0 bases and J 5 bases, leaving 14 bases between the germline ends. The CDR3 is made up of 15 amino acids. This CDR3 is CASSLESSVPETQYF. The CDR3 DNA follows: TGCGCCAGCAGCTTGGAGAGTAGCGTCCCCGAGACCCAGTACTTC.

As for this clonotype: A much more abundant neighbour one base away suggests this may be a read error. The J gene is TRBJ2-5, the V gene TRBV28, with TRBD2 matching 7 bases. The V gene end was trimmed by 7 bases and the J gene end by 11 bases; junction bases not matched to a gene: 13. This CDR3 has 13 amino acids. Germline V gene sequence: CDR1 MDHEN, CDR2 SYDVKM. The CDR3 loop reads CASIPQSHGGQYF. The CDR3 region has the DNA TGTGCCAGCATTCCCCAGTCACACGGGGGGCAGTACTTC.

DNA for the CDR3: TGCAGCGTTGCGGGGCAGGGGGTAGCCGAGCAGTACTTC. This gives the protein CSVAGQGVAEQYF. The chain couples TRBV29-1 to TRBJ2-7; 7 bases align to TRBD1. The CDR3 is 13 residues long. Germline V lookup: CDR1 SQVTM, CDR2 ANQGSEA. The J segment lost 6 bases and the V segment lost 4 bases, leaving 9 bases of the junction unmatched.

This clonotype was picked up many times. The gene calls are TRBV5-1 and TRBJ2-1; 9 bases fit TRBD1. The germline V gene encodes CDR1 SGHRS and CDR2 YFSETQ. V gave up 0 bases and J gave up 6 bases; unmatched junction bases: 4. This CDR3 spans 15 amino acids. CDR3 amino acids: CASSLARTGANEQFF. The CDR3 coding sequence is TGCGCCAGCAGCTTGGCCCGGACAGGGGCCAATGAGCAGTTCTTC.

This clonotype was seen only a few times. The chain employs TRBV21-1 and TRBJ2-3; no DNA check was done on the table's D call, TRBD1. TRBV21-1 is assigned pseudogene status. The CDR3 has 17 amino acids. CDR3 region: CASSKQGTGDSTDTQYF. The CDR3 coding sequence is TGTGCCAGCAGCAAACAAGGGACAGGGGATAGCACAGATACGCAGTATTTT.

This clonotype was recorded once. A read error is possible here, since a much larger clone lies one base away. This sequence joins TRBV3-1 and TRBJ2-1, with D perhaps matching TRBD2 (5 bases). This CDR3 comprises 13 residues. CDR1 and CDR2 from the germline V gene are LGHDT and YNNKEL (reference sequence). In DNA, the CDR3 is TGTGCCGGCAGCCAAGTGGCCGGGGATGAGCAGTTCTTC. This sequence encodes CAGSQVAGDEQFF.

The CDR3 DNA follows: TGTGCCACCAGTGGCATAGCGGCTAGCTCCTACAATGAGCAGTTCTTC. This sequence encodes CATSGIAASSYNEQFF. The chain employs TRBV24-1 and TRBJ2-1; D may be TRBD2 (6 bases). Germline V lookup: CDR1 KGHDR, CDR2 SFDVKD. The CDR3 is 16 residues long. Deletions cut 5 bases from V and 0 bases from J, with 13 bases between.

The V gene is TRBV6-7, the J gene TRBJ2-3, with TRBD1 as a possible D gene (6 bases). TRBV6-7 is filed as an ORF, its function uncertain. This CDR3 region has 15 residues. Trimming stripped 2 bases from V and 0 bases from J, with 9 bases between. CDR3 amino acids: CASSYQGQSTDTQYF. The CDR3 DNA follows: TGTGCCAGCAGTTACCAGGGGCAAAGCACAGATACGCAGTATTTT.